The source of this TCR beta chain is a study of shared clonotypes between healthy human individuals. Only in-frame clones appear in the TCRdb table, and some are missing; sequencing was by immunoSEQ multiplex PCR. The table records roughly 2.1 million clones, about 92% of them present only once. Points on this clone: What it recognizes is unknown. Compared with germline, one end of the junction differs, possibly owing to a read error.

Whole-study findings and limits: Clonotypes not shared had lower generation probabilities than those common to all four donors.

CDR3 length: 12 amino acids. The germline gives CDR1 SGHNT, CDR2 YYREEE (reference sequence). Only CD45RO-negative cells positively selected for CCR7 counted as naive CD8 cells, so terminally differentiated effector memory CD45RA+ cells were excluded. Source material: naive CD8+ T cells from PBMCs. This sequence joins TRBV5-4 and TRBJ1-3; D not certain. This clonotype was sampled from a man aged 18 to 29 in good health. Some clones in this sample may be carry-over from other donors' samples. The CDR3 here is CASTDSGNTIYF. The CDR3 region has the DNA TGTGCGAGCACGGACTCTGGAAACACCATATATTTT.